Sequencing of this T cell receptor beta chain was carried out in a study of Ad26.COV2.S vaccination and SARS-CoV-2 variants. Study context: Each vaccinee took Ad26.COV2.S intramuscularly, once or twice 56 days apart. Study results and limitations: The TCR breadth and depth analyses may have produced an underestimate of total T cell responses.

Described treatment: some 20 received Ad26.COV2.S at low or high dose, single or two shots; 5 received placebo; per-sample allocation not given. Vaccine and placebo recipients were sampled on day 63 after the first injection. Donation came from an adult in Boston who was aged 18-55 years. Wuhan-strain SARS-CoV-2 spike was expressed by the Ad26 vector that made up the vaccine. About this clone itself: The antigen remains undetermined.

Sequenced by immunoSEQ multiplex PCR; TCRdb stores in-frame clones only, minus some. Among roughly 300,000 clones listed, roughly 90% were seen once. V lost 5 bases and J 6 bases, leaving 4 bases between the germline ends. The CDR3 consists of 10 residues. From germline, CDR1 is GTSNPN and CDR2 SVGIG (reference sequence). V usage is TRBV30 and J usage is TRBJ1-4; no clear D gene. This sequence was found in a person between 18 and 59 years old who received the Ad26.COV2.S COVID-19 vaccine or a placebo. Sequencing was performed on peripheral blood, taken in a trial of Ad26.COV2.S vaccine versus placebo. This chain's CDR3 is CAWGDEKLFF. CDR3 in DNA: TGTGCCTGGGGGGATGAAAAACTGTTTTTT.